This TCR beta chain is drawn from a study of blood T cell repertoires in COVID-19. At the level of the study: The United States, Italy and Spain supplied acute and convalescent COVID-19 samples. T cells, B-cell-depleted T cells, or PBMCs supplied cDNA or gDNA.

Methods used by the authors: Cell counts per sample came from amplifying reference gene primers. TCRdb's table, derived via immunoSEQ multiplex PCR, lists solely in-frame clones and lacks some. That table is the source of V, J and clone size, and D and trimming were worked out from the DNA. The sample consists of more than 150,000 clones, approximately 91% of them appearing once. The TCR originated in a woman in her 70s with acute or convalescent COVID-19. Sequencing was performed on peripheral blood.

The CDR3 DNA is TGCGCCAGCAGCCGGAACCCTGGGACTGAAGATACGCAGTATTTT. Its translation is CASSRNPGTEDTQYF. The V and J genes are TRBV4-1 and TRBJ2-3; possibly TRBD2 for D (6 bases). Per the germline V gene, CDR1 is MGHRA and CDR2 is YSYEKL. The ends were cut back, 4 bases at V and 5 bases at J, with 16 bases in the middle. The CDR3 length is 15 residues.